The present entry profiles one T cell receptor (beta chain) with its context. What it recognizes is unknown. The data are from a study of blood T cells in healthy people across ages. Study-wide points: PBMCs that were unsorted prevented a conclusive naive versus antigen-experienced comparison. Strong correlation linked observed beta diversity and percent naive T cells. Age showed a roughly linear inverse relationship with TCR beta diversity per million T cells. Aged donors had fewer naive CD4+ cells and lower diversity than long-lived donors.

There are 14 residues in the CDR3. Losses at the gene ends were 5 bases for V and 5 bases for J; bases not matched to a gene: 4. Germline V gene lookup returns CDR1 DFQATT and CDR2 SNEGSKA (reference sequence). Then a second PCR, running roughly 7 to 11 cycles, was carried out with a sample-barcoded 5' primer and a J-beta primer mix. TCRdb reprocessed the 5' RACE reads via MiXCR and lists one record per CDR3 protein. Of about 1.8 million distinct CDR3 sequences in the sample, about 50% were seen once. Specimen: blood. The chain combines TRBV20-1 with TRBJ2-3; 13 bases map to TRBD2. The origin of this receptor is a woman between 40 and 50 years old in good health. The CDR3 DNA follows: TGCAGTGCTGTTACTAGCGGGGGGGGAGATACGCAGTATTTT. Protein product: CSAVTSGGGDTQYF.